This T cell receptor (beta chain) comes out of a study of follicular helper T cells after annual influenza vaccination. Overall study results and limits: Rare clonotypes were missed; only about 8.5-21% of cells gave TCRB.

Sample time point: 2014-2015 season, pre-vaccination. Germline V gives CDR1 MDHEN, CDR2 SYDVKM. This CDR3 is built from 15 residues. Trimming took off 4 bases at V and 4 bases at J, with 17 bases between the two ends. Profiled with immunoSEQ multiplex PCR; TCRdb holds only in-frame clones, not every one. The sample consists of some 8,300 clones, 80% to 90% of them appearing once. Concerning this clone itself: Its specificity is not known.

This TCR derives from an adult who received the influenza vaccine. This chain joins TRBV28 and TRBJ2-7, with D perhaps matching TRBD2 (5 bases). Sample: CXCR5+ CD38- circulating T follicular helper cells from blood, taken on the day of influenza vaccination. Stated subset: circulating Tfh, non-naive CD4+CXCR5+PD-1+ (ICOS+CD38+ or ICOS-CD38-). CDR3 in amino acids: CASSSPMGRLYEQYF. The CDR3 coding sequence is TGTGCCAGCAGTTCCCCCATGGGGAGACTTTACGAGCAGTACTTC.